The 5 T cell receptor beta chains presented below share a single source sample, sequenced in a study of OX40 agonist ivuxolimab in advanced cancers. Data came from immunoSEQ multiplex PCR; TCRdb stores just in-frame clones and leaves some out. The sample carries about 97,000 clones, roughly nine tenths recorded once. The specimen was CD4+ or CD8+ T cells sorted from blood, collected in a trial of the OX40 agonist ivuxolimab. The origin of the receptors is an adult with an advanced solid tumor such as melanoma, head and neck, liver or kidney cancer.

The chain has TRBV11-1 and TRBJ2-4, with 7 positions matching TRBD1. Germline CDR1 SGHAT, CDR2 FQDESV (reference sequence). V was clipped by 4 bases and J by 7 bases; unmatched bases: 19. There are 18 residues in the CDR3. In nucleotides, the CDR3 is TGTGCCAGCAGCTCCACGGGACAGAGCGACTCCCAGCCTAACATTCAGTACTTC. It specifies CASSSTGQSDSQPNIQYF.

The chain carries TRBV6-1 and TRBJ2-7, with TRBD1 matching 9 bases. The junction had 9 bases not matched to a gene; V was cut back by 7 bases and J by 2 bases. The germline gives CDR1 MNHNS, CDR2 SASEGT. The CDR3 sequence is 15 residues long. The CDR3 spells CASTETGGITYEQYF. DNA of the CDR3: TGTGCCAGCACCGAGACAGGGGGGATTACCTACGAGCAGTACTTC.

The rearrangement uses TRBV10-3 and TRBJ1-5; TRBD1 might be the D (5 bases). This CDR3 is 14 amino acids long. V gave up 5 bases and J gave up 2 bases, with 10 bases separating them. In germline, CDR1 is ENHRY, CDR2 SYGVKD. This CDR3 is CAISQGIGNQPQHF. The DNA for the CDR3 is TGTGCCATCAGTCAGGGAATTGGCAATCAGCCCCAGCATTTT.

The rearrangement uses TRBV14 and TRBJ1-1; weak D call: TRBD1 (5 bases). This CDR3 spans 14 amino acids. The V end lost 0 bases, the J end lost 4 bases, and 9 bases lay between the germline ends. Germline values: CDR1 SGHDN, CDR2 FVKESK. CDR3 DNA sequence: TGTGCCAGCAGCCAAGAGTTCAGGGCCACTGAAGCTTTCTTT. Its translation is CASSQEFRATEAFF.

V and J are TRBV2 and TRBJ1-3; 7 positions match TRBD1. The CDR3 has 15 amino acids. CDR1 and CDR2 (germline): SNHLY, FYNNEI. Trimming removed 7 bases from V and 2 bases from J; junction bases left unmatched: 8. CDR3 sequence (DNA): TGTGCCAGCACGAGACAGGGCGCCCCTGGAAACACCATATATTTT. This sequence encodes CASTRQGAPGNTIYF. The full variable domain, its missing parts supplied by reference TRBV2 and TRBJ1-3, is EPEVTQTPSHQVTQMGQEVILRCVPISNHLYFYWYRQILGQKVEFLVSFYNNEISEKSEIFDDQFSVERPDGSNFTLKIRSTKLEDSAMYFCASTRQGAPGNTIYFGEGSWLTVV.